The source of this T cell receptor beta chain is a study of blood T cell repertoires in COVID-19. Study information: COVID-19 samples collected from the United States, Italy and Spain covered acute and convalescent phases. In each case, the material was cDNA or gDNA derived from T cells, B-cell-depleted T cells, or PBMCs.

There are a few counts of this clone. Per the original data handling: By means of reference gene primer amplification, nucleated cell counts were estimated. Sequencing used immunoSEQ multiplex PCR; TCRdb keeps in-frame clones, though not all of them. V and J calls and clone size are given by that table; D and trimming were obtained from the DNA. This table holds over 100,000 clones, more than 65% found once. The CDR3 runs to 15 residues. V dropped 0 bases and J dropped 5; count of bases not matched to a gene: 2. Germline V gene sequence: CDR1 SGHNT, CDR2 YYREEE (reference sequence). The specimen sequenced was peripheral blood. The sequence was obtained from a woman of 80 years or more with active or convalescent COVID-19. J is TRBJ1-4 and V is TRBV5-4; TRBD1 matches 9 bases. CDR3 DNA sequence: TGTGCCAGCAGCTTGGGGGGACAGGGAAATGAAAAACTGTTTTTT. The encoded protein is CASSLGGQGNEKLFF.